The 4 T cell receptor beta chains in this list originate from one sample, sequenced in a study of cytomegalovirus exposure and HLA in healthy donors. The PCR made use of 60 Vbeta and 13 Jbeta primers. Method: immunoSEQ multiplex PCR; TCRdb's copy keeps in-frame clones and lacks some. The table shows 80,000 to 100,000 clones, with over 75% occurring only once. Sequencing input: PBMCs. These receptors all stem from a man aged 35-49 years in good health and CMV-seronegative.

V usage is TRBV28 and J usage is TRBJ1-2; 11 nucleotides match TRBD1. Germline V gene lookup returns CDR1 MDHEN and CDR2 SYDVKM. V shed 3 bases and J 3 bases; nucleotides not matched to a gene: 12. CDR3 length: 18 amino acids. CDR3 sequence: CASSFFTGTGGLDYGYTF. The CDR3 DNA reads TGTGCCAGCAGTTTTTTTACCGGGACAGGGGGATTGGACTATGGCTACACCTTC.

The chain employs TRBV7-6 and TRBJ2-5; TRBD2 is a possible D gene (5 bases). V gave up 4 bases and J gave up 5 bases, with 17 bases separating them. Germline assignment: CDR1 SGHVS and CDR2 FNYEAQ. The CDR3 contains 15 residues. In nucleotides, the CDR3 is TGTGCCAGCAGCTCCGACGGACGCCCGGGGGAGACCCAGTACTTC. Translated, it gives CASSSDGRPGETQYF.

The chain uses TRBV28 and TRBJ2-3, with 7 bases aligning to TRBD2. The CDR3 covers 17 residues. Trimming removed 2 bases from V and 1 base from J; junction bases left unmatched: 9. CDR1 and CDR2 (germline): MDHEN, SYDVKM. The CDR3 sequence: CASSLGGRGPGTDTQYF. CDR3 in DNA: TGTGCCAGCAGTTTAGGGGGGAGGGGACCGGGCACAGATACGCAGTATTTT.

This rearrangement joins TRBV29-1 to TRBJ1-4; D may be TRBD1 (6 bases). V lost 4 bases to trimming and J lost 7 bases, with 13 bases between them. CDR3 length equals 13 residues. Germline CDR1 is SQVTM and CDR2 is ANQGSEA. The chain's CDR3 is CSVGPEGGEKLFF. In DNA form, the CDR3 reads TGCAGCGTTGGGCCTGAAGGGGGTGAAAAACTGTTTTTT.